A selection of T cell receptor beta chains follows, all from one sample in a study of cytomegalovirus exposure and HLA in healthy donors. The table came from immunoSEQ multiplex PCR; TCRdb's copy has only in-frame clones and leaves some out. The data show hundreds of thousands of clones, with around 75% seen just once and under 2% held by the top ten. The material sequenced was PBMCs. The receptor set was obtained from a woman aged 30 to 39 in good health and CMV-seronegative. The CDR3 runs from the conserved cysteine through the conserved F or W. D genes are given only for firm matches. Clone size is shown for a subset of rows, as once, few, many or a class of expanded clone.

length	V	D	size	J	DNA	CDR3
15	TRBV2	-	-	TRBJ1-2	TGTGCCAGCAGTGAAGTTACAGCCAATAACTATGGCTACACCTTC	CASSEVTANNYGYTF
13	TRBV5-4	TRBD1	-	TRBJ2-7	TGTGCCAGCAGCTTCGGACAGGCCTACGAGCAGTACTTC	CASSFGQAYEQYF
11	TRBV30	-	-	TRBJ2-7	TGTGCCTGGAGTGTACAGGTCGAGCAGTACTTC	CAWSVQVEQYF
15	TRBV7-9	TRBD2	few	TRBJ2-1	TGTGCCAGCAGCCCAGGGACTAGCGGGATTGGTGAGCAGTTCTTC	CASSPGTSGIGEQFF
14	TRBV6-5	TRBD1	-	TRBJ2-7	TGTGCCAGCAGTGCTCCGGGACAGGGAGTCGAGCAGTACTTC	CASSAPGQGVEQYF
17	TRBV6-1	TRBD1	-	TRBJ1-1	TGTGCCAGCAGTGCCGACCGGGACAGGGTTTCGTACACTGAAGCTTTCTTT	CASSADRDRVSYTEAFF
14	TRBV6-1	-	few	TRBJ2-5	TGTGCCAGCAGAAATCAGGGGCCGGTCGAGACCCAGTACTTC	CASRNQGPVETQYF
15	TRBV7-9	TRBD1	-	TRBJ2-3	TGTGCCAGCAGCCCCGGACAGGGCGACACAGATACGCAGTATTTT	CASSPGQGDTDTQYF
14	TRBV5-5	-	-	TRBJ1-1	TGTGCCAGCAGCTTGCAGAGGATGAACACTGAAGCTTTCTTT	CASSLQRMNTEAFF
14	TRBV2	TRBD2	once	TRBJ2-5	TGTGCCAGCGTGCCTAGCGGAGGGGTAGAGACCCAGTACTTC	CASVPSGGVETQYF
12	TRBV29-1	TRBD1	few	TRBJ2-5	TGCAGCGCCGAACAGGGGGGAGAGACCCAGTACTTC	CSAEQGGETQYF
15	TRBV6-1	-	-	TRBJ1-2	TGTGCCAGCAATCCTGGACAGCCCTCAATCTATGGCTACACCTTC	CASNPGQPSIYGYTF
15	TRBV6-1	-	-	TRBJ1-5	TGTGCCAGCAGTGAAGGGGGGGTGTCGGGCCAGCCCCAGCATTTT	CASSEGGVSGQPQHF
13	TRBV5-1	TRBD1	-	TRBJ2-3	TGCGCCAGCAGCTTACAGGGGACAGATACGCAGTATTTT	CASSLQGTDTQYF
13	TRBV30	-	-	TRBJ1-3	TGTGCCGGGAGTGAGAGGCGCGGAAACACCATATATTTT	CAGSERRGNTIYF
13	TRBV13	TRBD2	-	TRBJ2-1	TGTGCCAGCAGGACTAGCGTCTACAATGAGCAGTTCTTC	CASRTSVYNEQFF
14	TRBV5-1	TRBD1	few	TRBJ1-6	TGCGCCAGCAGCTGGGACAGGAGCAATTCACCCCTCCACTTT	CASSWDRSNSPLHF
14	TRBV6-1	TRBD2	-	TRBJ2-1	TGTGCCAGCAACTTAGCGGGAGGGCCCGATGAGCAGTTCTTC	CASNLAGGPDEQFF
13	TRBV6-5	-	once	TRBJ1-2	TGTGCCAGCAGTACACAGGGACCCCATGGCTACACCTTC	CASSTQGPHGYTF
15	TRBV28	-	-	TRBJ2-1	TGTGCCAGCATCGGGTCCGGGACACGTTACAATGAGCAGTTCTTC	CASIGSGTRYNEQFF
15	TRBV6-5	-	-	TRBJ1-2	TGTGCCAGCAGTCGGAAGCCCGGGGAAAGCTATGGCTACACCTTC	CASSRKPGESYGYTF
14	TRBV4-2	TRBD1	-	TRBJ1-3	TGTGCCAGCAGCCCAGACAGGGCTGGAAACACCATATATTTT	CASSPDRAGNTIYF
12	TRBV6-1	TRBD2	few	TRBJ2-5	TGTGCCACCCAGCCGGGGGGAGAGACCCAGTACTTC	CATQPGGETQYF
17	TRBV15	TRBD1	once	TRBJ1-1	TGTGCCACCAGCAGAGCCGGGACAGCGACTATGAACACTGAAGCTTTCTTT	CATSRAGTATMNTEAFF
15	TRBV18	TRBD2	-	TRBJ2-1	TGTGCCAGCTCGGGGACTAGCGGGAGGGTCGACGAGCAGTTCTTC	CASSGTSGRVDEQFF
12	TRBV5-8	-	-	TRBJ1-2	TGTGCCAGCAGCTTAACAGGCTATGGCTACACCTTC	CASSLTGYGYTF
10	TRBV2	-	-	TRBJ2-1	TGTGCCAGCAGTGTCAGGGAGCAGTTCTTC	CASSVREQFF
12	TRBV5-1	-	-	TRBJ1-2	TGCGCCAGCACCCGGGGCGGGGATGGCTACACCTTC	CASTRGGDGYTF
16	TRBV5-8	TRBD2	-	TRBJ2-6	TGTGCCAGCAGCTGGGGGGGAAACTCTGGGGCCAACGTCCTGACTTTC	CASSWGGNSGANVLTF
16	TRBV27	-	-	TRBJ2-4	TGTGCCAGCACCCCAAGCGGCCGCCTAGCCAAAAACATTCAGTACTTC	CASTPSGRLAKNIQYF
15	TRBV4-1	-	few	TRBJ1-2	TGCGCCAGCAGCCATAGAGAACAGATAAACTATGGCTACACCTTC	CASSHREQINYGYTF
15	TRBV7-3	TRBD1	-	TRBJ2-3	TGTGCCAGCAGCTACGAGGGGGCAAGCACAGATACGCAGTATTTT	CASSYEGASTDTQYF
15	TRBV14	-	-	TRBJ1-4	TGTGCCAGCAGCCAATTGGCAGGGACTAATGAAAAACTGCTTTTT	CASSQLAGTNEKLLF
13	TRBV25-1	-	-	TRBJ1-1	TGTGCCAGTACGGGGGAATTGAACACTGAAGCTTTCTTT	CASTGELNTEAFF
13	TRBV9	TRBD1	few	TRBJ1-2	TGTGCCAGCAGCGCGACAGGGGGCTATGGCTACACCTTC	CASSATGGYGYTF
15	TRBV14	-	-	TRBJ2-5	TGTGCCAGCAGCCTTCGCAGGGGGGCCGGTGAGACCCAGTACTTC	CASSLRRGAGETQYF
13	TRBV30	TRBD1	once	TRBJ2-7	TGTGCCTGGGGGACAGATTCCCTCTACGAGCAGTACTTC	CAWGTDSLYEQYF
14	TRBV7-8	TRBD2	-	TRBJ2-1	TGTGCCAGCAGCTTAGGGGCTAGCGGGAATGAGCAGTTCTTC	CASSLGASGNEQFF
13	TRBV4-1	-	-	TRBJ2-2	TGCGCCAGCAGCCAGTCCTATTCGGGGGAGCTGTTTTTT	CASSQSYSGELFF
14	TRBV6-1	-	-	TRBJ1-1	TGTGCCAGCAGAGTACAGGGTTATGCGGGTGAAGCTTTCTTT	CASRVQGYAGEAFF